This T cell receptor beta chain was recorded in a study of persistence of HIV-infected CD4 T cells. This was the immunoSEQ version 4 assay in survey mode. Generated by immunoSEQ multiplex PCR, the TCRdb table keeps only in-frame clones and is missing some. The sample holds tens of thousands of clones; more than 75% are singletons and the top ten take 13% to 15%. Overlapping HIV-1 Gag 15-mer peptides at 0.95 to 1 ug per peptide per mL were used. Memory cells lacking CD40L and CD69 with high CD45RO were sorted. Donors had undetectable plasma HIV-1 RNA, under 50 copies/mL, for 4+ years. Worth noting for this clone: As yet, its antigen is unknown.

This CDR3 is built from 18 residues. Sequenced here: CD4+ T cells sorted from PBMCs after roughly 18-hour stimulation, sampled from a patient who received antiretroviral therapy. The chain has TRBV21-1 and TRBJ2-2; TRBD2 was called by the table and not checked on the DNA. TRBV21-1 is flagged as a pseudogene. This sequence originates from an adult man with HIV who was CMV-seropositive. The CDR3 loop is CASSKWEIAGENTGELFF. In DNA, the CDR3 is TGTGCCAGCAGCAAATGGGAGATAGCGGGAGAGAACACCGGGGAGCTGTTTTTT.